This T cell receptor (beta chain) is drawn from a study of response to subunit inactivated influenza vaccine. This CDR3 has 13 amino acids. Trimming cost V 6 bases and J 5 bases; bases outside gene matches: 5. Germline V gives CDR1 LNHDA, CDR2 SQIVND (reference sequence). Points from the study as a whole: Authors suggested few new T cells are recruited by each seasonal influenza vaccination.

Using its own MiXCR run on the RT-PCR reads, TCRdb lists one record per CDR3 protein. The table records about 500,000 distinct CDR3 sequences, more than 15% of them present only once. In the case of this clonotype: Its target is not known.

The sequence was obtained from a man aged 45 to 70 who received an inactivated influenza vaccine. Source: CD4+ T cells sorted from PBMCs, taken about 24 months after vaccination. The chain carries TRBV19 and TRBJ1-1; TRBD1 matches at 8 bases. CDR3 bases: TGTGCCAGTAGAGGACAGGGAAAAACTGAAGCTTTCTTT. Its protein is CASRGQGKTEAFF.